Below are 13 T cell receptor beta chains sequenced from a single sample in a study of blood T cell repertoires in COVID-19 (TCRdb year 2020). The receptor library was made with the immunoSEQ multiplex PCR assay. TCRdb limited this immuneACCESS table to in-frame rearrangements with V and J called. A share of clones is missing; checked studies link under half to unresolved V genes, and the rest is unexplained. For this sample there are more than 350,000 clones; approximately 89% appear just once. Under 11% of the sample goes to the ten largest clones. The sequenced sample was peripheral blood. These receptors were taken from a woman aged 25 to 39 with COVID-19, enrolled during active disease.

The chain carries TRBV7-2 and TRBJ1-5, with D hard to call. Germline CDR1 is SGHTA and CDR2 is FQGNSA. V lost 2 bases and J 0 bases, leaving 5 bases between the germline ends. The CDR3 totals 14 residues. CDR3 DNA sequence: TGTGCCAGCAGCTTAAGCATTAGCAATCAGCCCCAGCATTTT. Its translation: CASSLSISNQPQHF.

This sequence joins TRBV6-5 and TRBJ2-2; TRBD1 is a possible D gene (7 bases). The CDR3 sequence is 14 residues long. The V end lost 6 bases, the J end lost 6 bases, and 14 bases lay between the germline ends. In germline, CDR1 is MNHEY, CDR2 SVGAGI. Here the CDR3 DNA reads TGTGCCAGCAGCAGGACAGGAGGGTCCGGGGAGCTGTTTTTT. Translation: CASSRTGGSGELFF.

V and J are TRBV19 and TRBJ1-1; TRBD1 matches 8 bases. V shed 9 bases and J 5 bases; nucleotides not matched to a gene: 8. The CDR3 has 13 residues. Germline CDR1 LNHDA, CDR2 SQIVND (reference sequence). This chain's CDR3 is CASEFDRGTEAFF. The CDR3 DNA follows: TGTGCCAGCGAGTTCGACAGGGGAACTGAAGCTTTCTTT.

The rearrangement uses TRBV9 and TRBJ2-5; a weak D match, TRBD1 (6 bases). The V end lost 4 bases, the J end lost 1 base, and 14 bases lay between the germline ends. The germline gives CDR1 SGDLS, CDR2 YYNGEE. The CDR3 has 15 amino acids. Written as DNA, the CDR3 is TGTGCCAGCAGCCCGTCGATAGGGGGCCAAGAGACCCAGTACTTC. Translated: CASSPSIGGQETQYF.

This chain links TRBV18 with TRBJ2-4, with 7 positions matching TRBD1. The J segment lost 2 bases and the V segment lost 0 bases, leaving 4 bases of the junction unmatched. CDR1 is KGHSH and CDR2 is LQKENI in the germline V gene. This CDR3 contains 16 residues. The CDR3 sequence is CASSPPNRGTKNIQYF. CDR3 sequence (DNA): TGTGCCAGCTCACCACCCAACAGGGGTACCAAAAACATTCAGTACTTC.

DNA for the CDR3: TGTGCCTGGGGGGTTTCAGGCATCCAGCCCCAGCATTTT. It yields the protein CAWGVSGIQPQHF. V and J are TRBV30 and TRBJ1-5, with unresolved D. The CDR3 runs to 13 residues. Trimming cost V 5 bases and J 7 bases, with 15 bases left between them. Germline values: CDR1 GTSNPN, CDR2 SVGIG (reference sequence).

The gene calls are TRBV5-4 and TRBJ2-7, with D possibly TRBD1 on 6 matching bases. The CDR3 runs 13 residues. Germline V gene lookup returns CDR1 SGHNT and CDR2 YYREEE (reference sequence). The germline V and J ends were trimmed by 0 bases and 9 bases, with 13 bases remaining between them. In DNA, the CDR3 is TGTGCCAGCAGCTTGGATCAGGGGTGGCGGCAGTACTTC. This sequence encodes CASSLDQGWRQYF.

The J gene is TRBJ2-7, the V gene TRBV11-2; D unresolved. There are 12 residues in the CDR3. CDR1 and CDR2 from the germline V gene are SGHAT and FQNNGV. V dropped 0 bases and J dropped 3 bases, with 3 bases sitting between them. The CDR3 loop is CASSLDGYEQYF. The CDR3 DNA follows: TGTGCCAGCAGCTTAGACGGCTACGAGCAGTACTTC. The full variable domain, its missing parts supplied by reference TRBV11-2 and TRBJ2-7, is EAGVAQSPRYKIIEKRQSVAFWCNPISGHATLYWYQQILGQGPKLLIQFQNNGVVDDSQLPKDRFSAERLKGVDSTLKIQPAKLEDSAVYLCASSLDGYEQYFGPGTRLTVT.

V is TRBV25-1 and J is TRBJ2-3; a weak D match, TRBD1 (6 bases). Trimming pared 3 bases from V and 5 bases from J, leaving 9 bases between. CDR3 length: 13 amino acids. CDR1 and CDR2 (germline): MGHDK, SYGVNS. CDR3 residues: CASSEQGKDTQYF. DNA for the CDR3: TGTGCCAGCAGTGAGCAGGGGAAAGATACGCAGTATTTT.

CDR3 sequence reads: CATSTHRRTSGKYNEQFF. The DNA for the CDR3 is TGTGCCACCAGCACACATCGGCGGACTAGCGGGAAATACAATGAGCAGTTCTTC. The rearrangement uses TRBV15 and TRBJ2-1; 12 bases match TRBD2. The germline gives CDR1 LNHNV, CDR2 YYDKDF (reference sequence). The V gene end was trimmed by 4 bases and the J gene end by 4 bases; junction bases not matched to a gene: 11. The CDR3 has 18 amino acids.

The rearrangement links TRBV25-1 to TRBJ2-5, with 7 bases identical to TRBD2. Germline-derived CDR1 and CDR2 are MGHDK and SYGVNS. The CDR3 contains 13 residues. Germline trimming cut 10 bases from V and 5 bases from J; bases unmatched to any gene: 10. CDR3 residues: CATGGSGWETQYF. CDR3 coding DNA: TGTGCCACCGGCGGGAGTGGTTGGGAGACCCAGTACTTC.

A single count supports this clone. The gene calls are TRBV4-1 and TRBJ2-7, with D maybe TRBD2 (6 bases). The CDR3 runs to 18 residues. Germline V CDR1 and CDR2: MGHRA, YSYEKL. The V and J ends lost 8 bases and 4 bases respectively, with 30 bases between them. The CDR3 here is CASSGTLTTAGHGYEQYF. The DNA of the CDR3 is TGCGCCAGCTCGGGCACCCTTACAACAGCGGGTCACGGTTACGAGCAGTACTTC.

This sequence joins TRBV10-1 and TRBJ2-1; D not certain. V was clipped by 5 bases and J by 10 bases, with 9 bases between them. The CDR3 totals 11 residues. Germline V gene data show CDR1 as WNHNN and CDR2 as SYGVQD (reference sequence). Here the CDR3 reads CASSPKWEQFF. DNA of the CDR3: TGCGCCAGCAGTCCTAAATGGGAGCAGTTCTTC.